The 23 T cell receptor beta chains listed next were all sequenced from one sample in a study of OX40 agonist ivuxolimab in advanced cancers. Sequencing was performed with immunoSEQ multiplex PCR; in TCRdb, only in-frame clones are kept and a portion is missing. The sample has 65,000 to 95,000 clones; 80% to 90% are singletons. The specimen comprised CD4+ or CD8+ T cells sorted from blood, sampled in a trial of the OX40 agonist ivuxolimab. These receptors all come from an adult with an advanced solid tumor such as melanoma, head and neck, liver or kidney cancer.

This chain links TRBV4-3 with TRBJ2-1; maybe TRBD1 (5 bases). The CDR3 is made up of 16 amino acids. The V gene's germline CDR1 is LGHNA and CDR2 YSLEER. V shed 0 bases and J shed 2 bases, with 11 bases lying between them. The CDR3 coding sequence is TGCGCCAGCAGCCAAGAGTACCAGGGCGCCTACAATGAGCAGTTCTTC. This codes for CASSQEYQGAYNEQFF.

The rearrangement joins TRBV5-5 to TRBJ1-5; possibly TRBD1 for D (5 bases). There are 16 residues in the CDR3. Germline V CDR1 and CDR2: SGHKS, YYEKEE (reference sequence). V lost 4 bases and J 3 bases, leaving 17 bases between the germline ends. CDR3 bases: TGTGCCAGCAGCGCTCTGTCGGGGCGCTCCAATCAGCCCCAGCATTTT. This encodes CASSALSGRSNQPQHF.

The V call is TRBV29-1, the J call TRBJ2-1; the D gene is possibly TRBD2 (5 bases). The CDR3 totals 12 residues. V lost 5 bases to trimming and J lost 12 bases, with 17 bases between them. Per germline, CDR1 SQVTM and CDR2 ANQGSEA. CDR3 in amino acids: CSVRSYNEGQFF. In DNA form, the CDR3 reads TGCAGCGTTCGGTCGTACAATGAGGGGCAGTTCTTC.

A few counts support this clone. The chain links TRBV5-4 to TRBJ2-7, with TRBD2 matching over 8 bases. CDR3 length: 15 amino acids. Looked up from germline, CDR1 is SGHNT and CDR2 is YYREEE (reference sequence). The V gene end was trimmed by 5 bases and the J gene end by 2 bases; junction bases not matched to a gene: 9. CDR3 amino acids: CASSSFTSGTYEQYF. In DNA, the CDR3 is TGTGCCAGCAGTTCCTTTACTAGCGGTACCTACGAGCAGTACTTC.

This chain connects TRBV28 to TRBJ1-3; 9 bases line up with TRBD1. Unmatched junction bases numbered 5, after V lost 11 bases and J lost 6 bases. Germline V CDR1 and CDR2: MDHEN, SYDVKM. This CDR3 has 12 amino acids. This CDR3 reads CAAGQGPNTIYF. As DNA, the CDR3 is TGTGCCGCTGGACAGGGGCCAAACACCATATATTTT.

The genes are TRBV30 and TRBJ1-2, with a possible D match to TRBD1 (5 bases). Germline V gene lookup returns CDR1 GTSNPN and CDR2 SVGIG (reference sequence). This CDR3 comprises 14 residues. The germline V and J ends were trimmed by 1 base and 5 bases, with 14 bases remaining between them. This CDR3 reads CAWSAYDSRYGYTF. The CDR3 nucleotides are TGTGCCTGGAGTGCTTACGACAGTCGGTATGGCTACACCTTC.

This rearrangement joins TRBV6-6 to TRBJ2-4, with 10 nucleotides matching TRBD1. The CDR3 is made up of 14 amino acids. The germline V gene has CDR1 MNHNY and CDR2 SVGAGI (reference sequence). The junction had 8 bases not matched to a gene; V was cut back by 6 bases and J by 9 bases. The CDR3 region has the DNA TGTGCCAGCAGCCAGACAGGGGGCGAGGTCATTCAGTACTTC. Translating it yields CASSQTGGEVIQYF.

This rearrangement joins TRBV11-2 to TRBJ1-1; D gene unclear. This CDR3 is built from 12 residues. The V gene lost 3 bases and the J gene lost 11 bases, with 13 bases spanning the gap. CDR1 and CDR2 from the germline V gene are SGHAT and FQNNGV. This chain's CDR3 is CASSLPFLEAFF. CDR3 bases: TGTGCCAGCAGCTTGCCTTTCTTGGAGGCTTTCTTT.

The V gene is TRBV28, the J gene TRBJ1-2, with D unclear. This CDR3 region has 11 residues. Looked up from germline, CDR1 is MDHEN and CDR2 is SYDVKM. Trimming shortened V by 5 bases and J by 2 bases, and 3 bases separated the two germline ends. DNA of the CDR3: TGTGCCAGCAGTACCAACTATGGCTACACCTTC. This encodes CASSTNYGYTF.

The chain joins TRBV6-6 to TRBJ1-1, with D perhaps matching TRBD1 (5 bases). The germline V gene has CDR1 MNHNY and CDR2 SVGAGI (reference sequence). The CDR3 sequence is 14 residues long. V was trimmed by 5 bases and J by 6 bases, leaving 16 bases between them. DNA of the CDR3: TGTGCCAGCAGTGCCCGGGACGGAAGGGCTGAAGCTTTCTTT. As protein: CASSARDGRAEAFF.

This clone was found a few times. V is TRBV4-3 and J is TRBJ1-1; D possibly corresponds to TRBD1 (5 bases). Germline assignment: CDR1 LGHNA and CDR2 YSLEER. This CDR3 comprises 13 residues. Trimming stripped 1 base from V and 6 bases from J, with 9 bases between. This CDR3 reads CASSQGGVAEAFF. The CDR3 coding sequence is TGCGCCAGCAGCCAAGGGGGGGTGGCTGAAGCTTTCTTT.

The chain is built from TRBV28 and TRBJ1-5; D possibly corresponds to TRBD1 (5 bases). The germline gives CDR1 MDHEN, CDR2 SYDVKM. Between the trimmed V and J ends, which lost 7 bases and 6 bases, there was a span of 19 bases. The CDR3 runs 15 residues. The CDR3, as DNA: TGTGCCAGCAATCCCCCCCGGGGCTTCGGTCAGCCCCAGCATTTT. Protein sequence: CASNPPRGFGQPQHF.

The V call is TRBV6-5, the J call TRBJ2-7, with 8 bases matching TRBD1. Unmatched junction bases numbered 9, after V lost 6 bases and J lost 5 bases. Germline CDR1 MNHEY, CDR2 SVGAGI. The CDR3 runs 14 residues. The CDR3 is CASRARQGIHEQYF. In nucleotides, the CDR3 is TGTGCCAGCAGGGCACGACAGGGGATCCACGAGCAGTACTTC.

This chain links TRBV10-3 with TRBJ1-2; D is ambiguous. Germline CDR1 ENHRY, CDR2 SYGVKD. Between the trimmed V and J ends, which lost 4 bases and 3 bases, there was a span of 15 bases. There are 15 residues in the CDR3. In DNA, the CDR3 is TGTGCCATCAGTGCCCGGGCCCTCGATGACTATGGCTACACCTTC. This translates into CAISARALDDYGYTF.

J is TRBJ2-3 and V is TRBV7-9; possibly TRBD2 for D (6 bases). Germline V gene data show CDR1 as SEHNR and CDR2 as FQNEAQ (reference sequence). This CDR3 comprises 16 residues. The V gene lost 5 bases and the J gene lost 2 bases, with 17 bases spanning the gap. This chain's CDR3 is CASSRGNSGSTDTQYF. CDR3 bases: TGTGCCAGCAGCCGCGGGAATAGCGGCTCCACAGATACGCAGTATTTT.

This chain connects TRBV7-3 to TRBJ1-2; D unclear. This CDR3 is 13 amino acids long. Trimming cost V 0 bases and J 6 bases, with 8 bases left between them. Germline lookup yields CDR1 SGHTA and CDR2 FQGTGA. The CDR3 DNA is TGTGCCAGCAGCTTAACCCGGGAAGATGGCTACACCTTC. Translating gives CASSLTREDGYTF.

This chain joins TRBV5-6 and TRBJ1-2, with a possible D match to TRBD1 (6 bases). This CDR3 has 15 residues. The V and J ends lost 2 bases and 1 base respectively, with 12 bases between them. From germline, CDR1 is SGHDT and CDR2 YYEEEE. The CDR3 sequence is CASSLVGGGNYGYTF. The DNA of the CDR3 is TGTGCCAGCAGCTTAGTTGGGGGCGGTAACTATGGCTACACCTTC.

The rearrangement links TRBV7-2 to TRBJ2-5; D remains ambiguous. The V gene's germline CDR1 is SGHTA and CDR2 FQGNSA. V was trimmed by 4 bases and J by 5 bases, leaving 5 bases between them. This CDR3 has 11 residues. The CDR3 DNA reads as TGTGCCAGCAGCTCGGAGGAGACCCAGTACTTC. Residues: CASSSEETQYF.

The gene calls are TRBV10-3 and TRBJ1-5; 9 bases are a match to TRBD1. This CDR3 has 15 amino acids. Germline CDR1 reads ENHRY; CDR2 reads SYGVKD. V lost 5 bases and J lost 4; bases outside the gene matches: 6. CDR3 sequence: CAISQGTGKNQPQHF. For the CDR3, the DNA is TGTGCCATCAGTCAGGGGACAGGGAAGAATCAGCCCCAGCATTTT.

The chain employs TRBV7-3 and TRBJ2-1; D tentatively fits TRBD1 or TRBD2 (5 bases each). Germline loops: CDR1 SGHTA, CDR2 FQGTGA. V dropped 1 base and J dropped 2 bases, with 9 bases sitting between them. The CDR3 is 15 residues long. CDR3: CASSLNPGPYNEQFF. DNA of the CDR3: TGTGCCAGCAGCTTAAATCCGGGACCCTACAATGAGCAGTTCTTC.

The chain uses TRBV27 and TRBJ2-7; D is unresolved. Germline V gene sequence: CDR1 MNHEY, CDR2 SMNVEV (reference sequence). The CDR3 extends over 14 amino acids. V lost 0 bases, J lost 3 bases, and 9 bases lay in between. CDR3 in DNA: TGTGCCAGCAGTTTATCAGTACGGAACTACGAGCAGTACTTC. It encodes CASSLSVRNYEQYF.

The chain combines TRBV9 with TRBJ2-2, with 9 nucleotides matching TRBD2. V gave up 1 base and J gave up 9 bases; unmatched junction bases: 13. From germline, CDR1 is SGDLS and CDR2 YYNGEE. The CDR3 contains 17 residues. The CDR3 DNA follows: TGTGCCAGCAGCGTATTTATAGCGGGAGCGATCTACCGGGAGCTGTTTTTT. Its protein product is CASSVFIAGAIYRELFF.

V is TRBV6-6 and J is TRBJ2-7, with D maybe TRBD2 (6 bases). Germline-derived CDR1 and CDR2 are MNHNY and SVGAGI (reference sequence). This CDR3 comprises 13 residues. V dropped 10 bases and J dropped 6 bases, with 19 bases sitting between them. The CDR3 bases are TGTGCCACCAGGCGCGGCGGGGATTCCGAGCAGTACTTC. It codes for CATRRGGDSEQYF.